The source of this TCR beta chain is a study of human T cells and chemical hapten exposure. Study-level findings and limits: PT1 expanded TCR numbers tracked positively with patch test score.

In TCRdb, the RACE reads were re-called with MiXCR into one record per CDR3 protein. This table has around 50,000 distinct CDR3 sequences, 9.3% appearing once. This clonotype turned up a few times. Antigen unknown. The time point: patch test 1, 2 weeks after DPC sensitization. The treatment is: therapeutic diphenylcyclopropenone sensitization with weekly scalp DPC. V lost 1 base and J lost 0, with 12 bases in between. Germline CDR1 is SGHNT and CDR2 is YENEEA. The CDR3 consists of 16 residues. The receptor comes from a woman in her fifties or sixties with alopecia areata. Some clones in this sample may be carry-over from other donors' samples. The sequencing used whole blood, collected in connection with sensitization to the hapten diphenylcyclopropenone (DPC). The chain couples TRBV11-3 to TRBJ1-1; TRBD1 is a possible D gene (6 bases). The CDR3 is CASSLGRGEMNTEAFF. Written as DNA, the CDR3 is TGTGCCAGCAGCTTAGGGAGGGGGGAGATGAACACTGAAGCTTTCTTT.